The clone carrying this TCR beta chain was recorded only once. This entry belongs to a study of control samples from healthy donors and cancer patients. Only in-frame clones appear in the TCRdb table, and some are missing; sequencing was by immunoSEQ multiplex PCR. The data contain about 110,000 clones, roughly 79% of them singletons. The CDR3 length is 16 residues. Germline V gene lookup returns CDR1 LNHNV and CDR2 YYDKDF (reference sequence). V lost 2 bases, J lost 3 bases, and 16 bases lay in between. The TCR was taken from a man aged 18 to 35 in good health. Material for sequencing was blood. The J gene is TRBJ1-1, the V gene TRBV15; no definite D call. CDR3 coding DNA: TGTGCCACCAGCAGACCTACAGCTAGCCCCTACACTGAAGCTTTCTTT. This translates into CATSRPTASPYTEAFF.